The 19 T cell receptor beta chains in this list originate from one sample, sequenced in a study of blood T cell repertoires in COVID-19. Profiling relied on immunoSEQ multiplex PCR, and the TCRdb table lists in-frame clones only, not all of them. The top ten hold 0.7% to 1% of the sample, which has around 100,000 clones, roughly 84% seen once. The specimen was peripheral blood. The receptors stem from a woman in her 70s with acute or convalescent COVID-19.

V is TRBV6-5 and J is TRBJ2-2; 8 positions agree with TRBD2. The V gene end was trimmed by 6 bases and the J gene end by 4 bases; junction bases not matched to a gene: 4. Germline loops: CDR1 MNHEY, CDR2 SVGAGI. There are 14 residues in the CDR3. CDR3 sequence reads: CASRKRGTTGELFF. As DNA, the CDR3 is TGTGCCAGCAGGAAGCGGGGGACCACCGGGGAGCTGTTTTTT.

The V call is TRBV5-1, the J call TRBJ2-2, with D perhaps TRBD2 (5 bases). The CDR3 extends over 13 amino acids. In germline, CDR1 is SGHRS, CDR2 YFSETQ. V was pared by 10 bases and J by 4 bases, with 14 bases between. The CDR3 region has the DNA TGCGCCGTGCGTCTAGCCAGCACCGGGGAGCTGTTTTTT. It is translated as CAVRLASTGELFF.

The V call is TRBV2, the J call TRBJ2-2, with 11 bases aligning to TRBD2. V lost 8 bases to trimming and J lost 5 bases; unmatched junction nucleotides: 10. The germline CDR1 and CDR2 sequences are SNHLY and FYNNEI. The CDR3 spans 16 residues. This CDR3 reads CASQGLGLAATGELFF. The CDR3 nucleotides read TGTGCCAGCCAGGGGCTGGGACTAGCGGCGACCGGGGAGCTGTTTTTT.

The CDR3 sequence: CASSPRFGANTEAFF. In DNA form, the CDR3 reads TGTGCCAGCAGCCCCCGTTTTGGGGCGAACACTGAAGCTTTCTTT. V gene TRBV9 combines with J gene TRBJ1-1; TRBD1 might be the D (5 bases). The germline V gene has CDR1 SGDLS and CDR2 YYNGEE. V lost 4 bases and J 1 base, leaving 14 bases between the germline ends. The CDR3 covers 15 residues.

The J gene is TRBJ1-5, the V gene TRBV19; D is possibly TRBD1 (6 bases). CDR3 length equals 16 residues. V was shortened by 3 bases and J by 3 bases, with 15 bases between the two germline ends. CDR1 LNHDA and CDR2 SQIVND come from the germline V gene (reference sequence). CDR3 amino acids: CASSINARGDNQPQHF. The CDR3 bases are TGTGCCAGTAGTATCAACGCCAGGGGCGACAATCAGCCCCAGCATTTT.

V is TRBV7-9 and J is TRBJ1-5; perhaps TRBD1 as D (5 bases). Germline V gene data show CDR1 as SEHNR and CDR2 as FQNEAQ (reference sequence). The CDR3 extends over 12 amino acids. The ends were cut back, 2 bases at V and 7 bases at J, with 6 bases in the middle. CDR3 sequence: CASSLQGQPQHF. In DNA form, the CDR3 reads TGTGCCAGCAGCTTACAGGGCCAGCCCCAGCATTTT. The complete variable domain, with remaining parts taken from reference TRBV7-9 and TRBJ1-5, reads DTGVSQNPRHKITKRGQNVTFRCDPISEHNRLYWYRQTLGQGPEFLTYFQNEAQLEKSRLLSDRFSAERPKGSFSTLEIQRTEQGDSAMYLCASSLQGQPQHFGDGTRLSIL.

This clone was counted once. The chain uses TRBV19 and TRBJ1-4; D unresolved. The CDR3 has 12 residues. The V gene's germline CDR1 is LNHDA and CDR2 SQIVND (reference sequence). Trimming cost V 7 bases and J 3 bases, with 6 bases left between them. CDR3 in DNA: TGTGCCAGTACGGTTTCTAATGAAAAACTGTTTTTT. It codes for CASTVSNEKLFF.

This chain uses TRBV2 with TRBJ2-1; 8 bases align to TRBD2. J gave up 14 bases and V 5 bases, and 8 bases lay outside the gene matches. CDR3 length equals 12 residues. Germline V gene sequence: CDR1 SNHLY, CDR2 FYNNEI. The CDR3 DNA follows: TGTGCCAGCAGTTATGTTCTGGGACTAGAGTTCTTC. The encoded protein is CASSYVLGLEFF.

The J gene is TRBJ2-7, the V gene TRBV30; 8 positions match TRBD2. This CDR3 contains 13 residues. V lost 4 bases and J lost 2; bases outside the gene matches: 4. Germline V gives CDR1 GTSNPN, CDR2 SVGIG (reference sequence). The DNA of the CDR3 is TGTGCCTGGAAGCGGGGGTTAACCTACGAGCAGTACTTC. It is translated as CAWKRGLTYEQYF.

This chain joins TRBV29-1 and TRBJ1-3; possible D gene TRBD1, 6 bases. Germline V lookup: CDR1 SQVTM, CDR2 ANQGSEA. The CDR3 has 14 amino acids. The V gene lost 1 base and the J gene lost 1 base, with 8 bases spanning the gap. The CDR3 sequence is CSVEVTGSGNTIYF. CDR3 bases: TGCAGCGTTGAAGTCACAGGGTCTGGAAACACCATATATTTT.

Points on this clone: The same CDR3 is also encoded by other DNA sequences in this sample. CDR3 sequence reads: CASSSGGTEAFF. The CDR3 DNA is TGTGCCAGCAGTTCCGGCGGGACTGAAGCTTTCTTT. The V and J genes are TRBV28 and TRBJ1-1, with D hard to call. The V gene lost 4 bases and the J gene lost 5 bases, with 8 bases spanning the gap. Germline loops: CDR1 MDHEN, CDR2 SYDVKM. The CDR3 loop spans 12 amino acids.

V is TRBV7-8 and J is TRBJ1-6; D not certain. The CDR3 is 20 amino acids. CDR1 is SGHVS, CDR2 FQNEAQ, per germline. Trimming removed 4 bases at V and 4 bases at J, with 26 bases between. This CDR3 reads CASSSKSAAGSPSYNSPLHF. CDR3 in DNA: TGTGCCAGCAGCTCAAAGTCAGCGGCAGGTAGCCCCTCGTATAATTCACCCCTCCACTTT. Together with reference TRBV7-8 and TRBJ1-6, the CDR3 gives the full variable domain: GAGVSQSPRYKVAKRGQDVALRCDPISGHVSLFWYQQALGQGPEFLTYFQNEAQLDKSGLPSDRFFAERPEGSVSTLKIQRTQQEDSAVYLCASSSKSAAGSPSYNSPLHFGNGTRLTVT.

V is TRBV5-1 and J is TRBJ1-3; 8 nucleotides align to TRBD1. CDR3 length: 17 amino acids. V gave up 4 bases and J gave up 0 bases; unmatched junction bases: 9. Per the germline V gene, CDR1 is SGHRS and CDR2 is YFSETQ. Here the CDR3 DNA reads TGCGCCAGCAGCGGACAGGGAGGAGGACTCTCTGGAAACACCATATATTTT. This codes for CASSGQGGGLSGNTIYF.

The chain carries TRBV6-5 and TRBJ2-1; 11 nucleotides align to TRBD2. This CDR3 has 14 residues. Per germline, CDR1 MNHEY and CDR2 SVGAGI. Unmatched junction bases numbered 3, after V lost 8 bases and J lost 3 bases. This CDR3 reads CASGLAGRYNEQFF. DNA of the CDR3: TGTGCCAGCGGACTAGCGGGCCGCTACAATGAGCAGTTCTTC.

This sequence joins TRBV12-3 or TRBV12-4 and TRBJ1-2; D may be TRBD1 (5 bases). The CDR3 is made up of 11 amino acids. Between the trimmed V and J ends, which lost 6 bases and 13 bases, there was a span of 15 bases. CDR3 DNA sequence: TGTGCCAGCAGCTCCCGGGACTTAACCACCTTC. This encodes CASSSRDLTTF.

This clone appeared a single time. J is TRBJ1-3 and V is TRBV11-2; no definite D call. CDR3 length: 13 residues. From germline, CDR1 is SGHAT and CDR2 FQNNGV. V gave up 5 bases and J gave up 4 bases, with 9 bases separating them. The CDR3 nucleotides are TGTGCCAGCAGCCAGCGGTGGGGAAACACCATATATTTT. As protein: CASSQRWGNTIYF.

The rearrangement joins TRBV6-5 to TRBJ1-2; a weak D match, TRBD1 (6 bases). CDR1 and CDR2 (germline): MNHEY, SVGAGI. The germline V and J ends were trimmed by 4 bases and 8 bases, with 17 bases remaining between them. This CDR3 is built from 14 residues. As DNA, the CDR3 is TGTGCCAGCAGTTCTACCCGGACAGTTGTGGGCTACACCTTC. Encoded protein: CASSSTRTVVGYTF.

This clone was found once. This chain joins TRBV19 and TRBJ1-1; D is undetermined. This CDR3 has 14 residues. Trimming took 3 bases from V and 2 from J, leaving 10 bases between them. Germline CDR1 LNHDA, CDR2 SQIVND (reference sequence). CDR3 coding DNA: TGTGCCAGTAGTATTGCCGGGTCTAACACTGAAGCTTTCTTT. Translation gives CASSIAGSNTEAFF.

This chain connects TRBV2 to TRBJ2-2, with 10 bases that match TRBD1. V lost 8 bases to trimming and J lost 7 bases; unmatched junction nucleotides: 7. This CDR3 spans 14 amino acids. CDR1 is SNHLY and CDR2 is FYNNEI in the germline V gene. CDR3 in amino acids: CASLGTGANGELFF. The CDR3 DNA reads as TGTGCCAGCCTGGGGACAGGGGCGAACGGGGAGCTGTTTTTT.